Only a few counts were recorded for the clone carrying this T cell receptor (beta chain). Its target is unknown. The primer mix had 60 Vbeta and 13 Jbeta primers. Generated by immunoSEQ multiplex PCR, the TCRdb table keeps only in-frame clones and is missing some. In the table there are roughly 190,000 clones, around four fifths of which are singletons. The data were obtained in a study of cytomegalovirus exposure and HLA in healthy donors. The CDR3 is 16 residues long. The germline V gene encodes CDR1 MNHEY and CDR2 SMNVEV (reference sequence). J was trimmed by 4 bases and V by 2 bases; bases with no gene match: 9. The study's findings and limits: With DRB1 most and HLA-C fewest, TCR association rates differed between HLA loci in a later analysis. Available immune exposure information covered CMV serostatus only. Sequencing probably produced one cluster of sequence variants that were highly shared.

This clonotype was sampled from a female donor in good health and CMV-seronegative. V gene TRBV27 combines with J gene TRBJ2-7; the match to TRBD1 covers 9 bases. Sequencing was carried out using PBMCs. CDR3 bases: TGTGCCAGCAGTTTAATCATGGGACAGGGACATTACGAGCAGTACTTC. Its translation: CASSLIMGQGHYEQYF.